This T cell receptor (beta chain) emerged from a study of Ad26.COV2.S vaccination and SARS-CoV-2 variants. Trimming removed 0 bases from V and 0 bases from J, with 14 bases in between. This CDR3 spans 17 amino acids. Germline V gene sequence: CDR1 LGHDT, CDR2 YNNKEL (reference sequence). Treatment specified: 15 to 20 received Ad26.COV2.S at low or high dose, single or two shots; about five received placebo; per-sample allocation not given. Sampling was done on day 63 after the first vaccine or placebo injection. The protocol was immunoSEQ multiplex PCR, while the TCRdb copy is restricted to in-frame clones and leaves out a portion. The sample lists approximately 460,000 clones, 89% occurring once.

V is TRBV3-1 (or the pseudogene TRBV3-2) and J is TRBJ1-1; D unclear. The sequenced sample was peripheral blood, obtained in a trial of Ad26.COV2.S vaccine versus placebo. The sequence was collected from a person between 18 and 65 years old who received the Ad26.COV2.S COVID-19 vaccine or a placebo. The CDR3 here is CASSQDNWEALNTEAFF. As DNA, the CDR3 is TGTGCCAGCAGCCAAGATAACTGGGAGGCTTTGAACACTGAAGCTTTCTTT.